The 28 T cell receptor beta chains given below trace back to one sample, sequenced in a study of T cells after yellow fever vaccination. Each CDR3 protein is one row after TCRdb ran MiXCR on the 5' RACE reads. The sample records 620,000 or so distinct CDR3 sequences, approximately 16% being singletons. Sequences were derived from PBMCs, sampled 4 to 6 days after the first yellow fever vaccination. These receptors all stem from a young man who received the YFV17D yellow fever vaccine.

This clonotype was observed a few times. The rearrangement links TRBV20-1 to TRBJ2-3; 10 bases match TRBD2. Germline CDR1 is DFQATT and CDR2 is SNEGSKA (reference sequence). The CDR3 length is 17 residues. The trim removed 3 bases at V and 3 bases at J, leaving 12 bases unmatched. Written as DNA, the CDR3 is TGCAGTGCTAGTAAAGCGGGGGGGCGAATTCAGACAGATACGCAGTATTTT. Residues: CSASKAGGRIQTDTQYF.

This rearrangement joins TRBV5-1 to TRBJ1-5; D is possibly TRBD1 (6 bases). CDR1 is SGHRS, CDR2 YFSETQ, per germline. Trimming shortened V by 5 bases and J by 6 bases, and 12 bases separated the two germline ends. The CDR3 extends over 13 amino acids. The CDR3 reads CASSEGDGQPQHF. The CDR3 nucleotides are TGCGCCAGCAGTGAGGGGGATGGTCAGCCCCAGCATTTT.

In regard to this clonotype: One end of the junction does not line up with germline, which may come from a read error. The chain carries TRBV11-2 and TRBJ2-7, with D unresolved. The CDR3 sequence is 13 residues long. Germline V gene lookup returns CDR1 SGHAT and CDR2 FQNNGV. In DNA form, the CDR3 reads TGTGCCAGCAGGAATGAAGTGTCCTACGAGCCGTACTTC. Translating it yields CASRNEVSYEPYF.

This clonotype occurred a few times. The chain joins TRBV4-1 to TRBJ2-1, with 10 bases matching TRBD2. This CDR3 has 18 amino acids. The V segment lost 0 bases and the J segment 3 bases; nucleotides outside the gene matches: 8. Germline V gene data show CDR1 as MGHRA and CDR2 as YSYEKL. The CDR3, as DNA: TGCGCCAGCAGCCAAGACCGTCTAGCGGGGGTCGACTACAATGAGCAGTTCTTC. Its translation: CASSQDRLAGVDYNEQFF.

The gene calls are TRBV6-5 and TRBJ1-2; a weak D match, TRBD1 (6 bases). Germline V CDR1 and CDR2: MNHEY, SVGAGI. This CDR3 spans 15 amino acids. V shed 0 bases and J shed 8 bases, with 16 bases lying between them. CDR3 sequence reads: CASSYSGTRTGGYTF. Here the CDR3 DNA reads TGTGCCAGCAGTTACTCCGGGACACGCACGGGGGGCTACACCTTC.

This clonotype occurred a few times. For the CDR3, the DNA is TGTGCCAGCACTCCCCGAACAGGGGATGGCTACACCTTC. Its translation: CASTPRTGDGYTF. This chain joins TRBV7-2 and TRBJ1-2, with 7 nucleotides matching TRBD1. With 7 bases clipped from V and 6 bases from J, the junction kept 8 bases outside the gene matches. The CDR3 extends over 13 amino acids. Germline V gene lookup returns CDR1 SGHTA and CDR2 FQGNSA.

V gene TRBV6-5 combines with J gene TRBJ2-1, with 12 bases aligning to TRBD2. The CDR3 runs to 12 residues. The germline V gene encodes CDR1 MNHEY and CDR2 SVGAGI. V shed 7 bases and J 11 bases; nucleotides not matched to a gene: 3. The CDR3 DNA follows: TGTGCCAGCACTAGCGGGGGGGCAAAGCAGTTCTTC. Protein sequence: CASTSGGAKQFF.

This clonotype was seen only a few times. The rearrangement links TRBV29-1 to TRBJ1-1; no clear D gene. Germline CDR1 and CDR2: SQVTM and ANQGSEA. The CDR3 totals 12 residues. V shed 2 bases and J shed 2 bases, with 6 bases lying between them. The DNA of the CDR3 is TGCAGCGTTGAACTGGGAAACACTGAAGCTTTCTTT. It yields the protein CSVELGNTEAFF.

This clonotype appeared a few times. The rearrangement joins TRBV9 to TRBJ1-2; 10 bases are shared with TRBD1. With V trimmed by 3 bases and J by 3 bases, 5 bases remained unmatched. The germline V gene encodes CDR1 SGDLS and CDR2 YYNGEE. The CDR3 is 15 amino acids. CDR3 protein: CASSEDRGLDYGYTF. The CDR3 bases are TGTGCCAGCAGCGAAGACAGGGGGCTGGACTATGGCTACACCTTC.

CDR3 bases: TGTGCCTGGAGTGTAACAAGGGGCACTGAAGCTTTCTTT. Translated, it gives CAWSVTRGTEAFF. This chain connects TRBV30 to TRBJ1-1; a weak D match, TRBD1 (5 bases). There are 13 residues in the CDR3. The germline V gene has CDR1 GTSNPN and CDR2 SVGIG (reference sequence). V lost 0 bases to trimming and J lost 4 bases, with 9 bases between them. Based on the CDR3 plus reference TRBV30 and TRBJ1-1, the full variable domain is SQTIHQWPATLVQPVGSPLSLECTVEGTSNPNLYWYRQAAGRGLQLLFYSVGIGQISSEVPQNLSASRPQDRQFILSSKKLLLSDSGFYLCAWSVTRGTEAFFGQGTRLTVV.

This clonotype has ten or more counts. J is TRBJ2-3 and V is TRBV11-2; the match to TRBD2 covers 11 bases. Germline V gene data show CDR1 as SGHAT and CDR2 as FQNNGV. Trimming removed 5 bases from V and 2 bases from J; junction bases left unmatched: 15. The CDR3 covers 19 residues. This CDR3 reads CASSPGWASGGSFTDTQYF. The CDR3 DNA reads TGTGCCAGCAGCCCCGGGTGGGCTAGCGGGGGGTCCTTCACAGATACGCAGTATTTT.

This clonotype has only a few counts. The J gene is TRBJ2-1, the V gene TRBV5-1, with 10 bases matching TRBD2. The CDR3 has 15 residues. The germline V gene has CDR1 SGHRS and CDR2 YFSETQ. The V gene end was trimmed by 6 bases and the J gene end by 7 bases; junction bases not matched to a gene: 10. Here the CDR3 reads CASKGLAGVENEQFF. In DNA form, the CDR3 reads TGCGCCAGCAAGGGGCTAGCGGGGGTGGAGAATGAGCAGTTCTTC.

This clonotype turned up a few times. The gene calls are TRBV7-2 and TRBJ2-1; D is ambiguous. Germline lookup yields CDR1 SGHTA and CDR2 FQGNSA. CDR3 length: 13 amino acids. Deletions cut 3 bases from V and 9 bases from J, with 12 bases between. The CDR3 protein is CASSFWSRSEQFF. CDR3 nucleotide sequence: TGTGCCAGCAGCTTTTGGAGTAGGAGTGAGCAGTTCTTC.

Only a few counts were recorded for this clonotype. This sequence joins TRBV7-9 and TRBJ1-6, with unresolved D. The CDR3 sequence is 15 residues long. Germline V gene data show CDR1 as SEHNR and CDR2 as FQNEAQ (reference sequence). V was cut by 7 bases and J by 0 bases, with 10 bases left in between. Here the CDR3 DNA reads TGTGCCAGCACCCCTCAGAGCTCCTATAATTCACCCCTCCACTTT. It codes for CASTPQSSYNSPLHF.

A few counts support this clonotype. This chain connects TRBV7-9 to TRBJ2-2; the match to TRBD1 covers 7 bases. The CDR3 is 15 residues long. Germline V gives CDR1 SEHNR, CDR2 FQNEAQ (reference sequence). V was clipped by 5 bases and J by 3 bases; unmatched bases: 6. The CDR3 protein is CASSAYRGDTGELFF. CDR3 coding DNA: TGTGCCAGCAGCGCATACAGGGGTGACACCGGGGAGCTGTTTTTT.

This rearrangement joins TRBV6-2 or TRBV6-3 to TRBJ2-7; D call uncertain. The ends were cut back, 4 bases at V and 7 bases at J, with 17 bases in the middle. Germline V CDR1 and CDR2: MNHEY, SVGEGT. The CDR3 has 14 amino acids. This chain's CDR3 is CASSSNGPEREQYF. CDR3 DNA sequence: TGTGCCAGCAGTTCAAACGGGCCTGAGAGGGAGCAGTACTTC.

This clonotype showed up just a few times. The chain links TRBV19 to TRBJ2-7; the D gene is possibly TRBD2 (5 bases). Trimming removed 6 bases at V and 3 bases at J, with 9 bases between. Germline values: CDR1 LNHDA, CDR2 SQIVND (reference sequence). The CDR3 is 12 amino acids. The CDR3 region has the DNA TGTGCCAGTAGCCCCGGGATCTACGAGCAGTACGTC. Encoded protein: CASSPGIYEQYV.

This clonotype was found a few times. This chain connects TRBV9 to TRBJ2-5; D unresolved. The germline V and J ends were trimmed by 0 bases and 4 bases, with 13 bases remaining between them. CDR3 length: 15 amino acids. In germline, CDR1 is SGDLS, CDR2 YYNGEE. CDR3 coding DNA: TGTGCCAGCAGCGTAGGTGGCAGGCCGGGAGAGACCCAGTACTTC. Translated, it gives CASSVGGRPGETQYF. The complete variable domain, with remaining parts taken from reference TRBV9 and TRBJ2-5, reads DSGVTQTPKHLITATGQRVTLRCSPRSGDLSVYWYQQSLDQGLQFLIQYYNGEERAKGNILERFSAQQFPDLHSELNLSSLELGDSALYFCASSVGGRPGETQYFGPGTRLLVL.

This clonotype was seen only a few times. This chain joins TRBV29-1 and TRBJ2-4; D may be TRBD1 (5 bases). Trimming pared 6 bases from V and 0 bases from J, leaving 9 bases between. This CDR3 region has 13 residues. Germline loops: CDR1 SQVTM, CDR2 ANQGSEA. The CDR3 loop reads CSVATVAKNIQYF. CDR3 in DNA: TGCAGCGTAGCGACAGTAGCCAAAAACATTCAGTACTTC.

DNA of the CDR3: TGCGCCAGCAGCTTGCCGCAGGGACAGGGGTTCGCAGATACGCAGTATTTT. It specifies CASSLPQGQGFADTQYF. The V and J genes are TRBV5-1 and TRBJ2-3, with 10 bases lining up with TRBD1. The J segment lost 4 bases and the V segment lost 1 base, leaving 9 bases of the junction unmatched. Germline-derived CDR1 and CDR2 are SGHRS and YFSETQ. CDR3 size: 17 residues.

This chain uses TRBV6-2 or TRBV6-3 with TRBJ2-5, with 8 bases lining up with TRBD2. The CDR3 is 15 residues long. V shed 3 bases, J shed 4 bases, and the junction held 7 bases outside the gene matches. Germline lookup yields CDR1 MNHEY and CDR2 SVGEGT. For the CDR3, the DNA is TGTGCCAGCAGTTATACGCTAGCGGGTGGAGAGACCCAGTACTTC. Residues: CASSYTLAGGETQYF.

Only a few counts were recorded for this clonotype. The chain carries TRBV20-1 and TRBJ2-3; 8 bases align to TRBD2. This CDR3 is 13 amino acids long. Germline CDR1 and CDR2: DFQATT and SNEGSKA (reference sequence). Unmatched junction bases numbered 3, after V lost 6 bases and J lost 1 base. The CDR3 DNA reads TGCAGTGCCGGAGCGGGGGGCACAGATACGCAGTATTTT. As protein: CSAGAGGTDTQYF.

The chain employs TRBV30 and TRBJ1-4; D uncertain. This CDR3 region has 11 residues. The ends were cut back, 3 bases at V and 6 bases at J, with 5 bases in the middle. Per the germline V gene, CDR1 is GTSNPN and CDR2 is SVGIG (reference sequence). In DNA, the CDR3 is TGTGCCTGGAGACTGGATGAAAAACTGTTTTTT. The encoded protein is CAWRLDEKLFF.

This clonotype was seen a few times. This chain connects TRBV4-2 to TRBJ2-1; 10 bases agree with TRBD2. The V and J ends lost 8 bases and 9 bases, in that order; junction bases with no gene match: 10. The CDR3 is 14 residues long. The germline gives CDR1 LGHNA, CDR2 YNFKEQ. The CDR3 nucleotides read TGTGCCAGCCAGGGGGAAGCGGGGGGGCTTGAGCAGTTCTTC. It codes for CASQGEAGGLEQFF.

V usage is TRBV12-3 or TRBV12-4 and J usage is TRBJ1-5, with 9 bases fitting TRBD1. The CDR3 is 15 residues long. The ends lost 5 bases at V and 7 bases at J; junction bases unmatched: 9. The CDR3 nucleotides read TGTGCCAGCAGTCGGAGGACAGGGGAGAACCAGCCCCAGCATTTT. This encodes CASSRRTGENQPQHF.

The CDR3 DNA reads as TGTGCCAGCAGCCTCAACACAGGGCAGAATGAAAAACTGTTTTTT. Translation: CASSLNTGQNEKLFF. The chain recombines TRBV7-9 with TRBJ1-4, with D possibly TRBD1 on 6 matching bases. V gave up 5 bases and J gave up 5 bases, with 15 bases separating them. CDR1 SEHNR and CDR2 FQNEAQ come from the germline V gene (reference sequence). The CDR3 has 15 residues. Supplemented by reference TRBV7-9 and TRBJ1-4, the full variable domain reads DTGVSQNPRHKITKRGQNVTFRCDPISEHNRLYWYRQTLGQGPEFLTYFQNEAQLEKSRLLSDRFSAERPKGSFSTLEIQRTEQGDSAMYLCASSLNTGQNEKLFFGSGTQLSVL.

This clonotype came up a few times. V usage is TRBV5-1 and J usage is TRBJ2-7; 7 positions match TRBD1. Trimming took 2 bases from V and 3 from J; bases not matched to a gene: 8. Germline loops: CDR1 SGHRS, CDR2 YFSETQ. The CDR3 spans 15 residues. The CDR3 sequence is CASSLQGKYIYEQYF. DNA for the CDR3: TGCGCCAGCAGCTTACAGGGGAAGTATATCTACGAGCAGTACTTC.

This sequence joins TRBV7-9 and TRBJ1-2; D ambiguous. Germline assignment: CDR1 SEHNR and CDR2 FQNEAQ (reference sequence). V shed 1 base and J shed 4 bases, with 10 bases lying between them. The CDR3 has 14 amino acids. CDR3 region: CASSLGELGYGYTF. The CDR3 region has the DNA TGTGCCAGCAGCTTAGGGGAGCTGGGCTATGGCTACACCTTC.